A single sample is the source of the 25 T cell receptor beta chains below, sequenced in a study of somatic mutations in cytotoxic T cells in rheumatoid arthritis. Clones were read by immunoSEQ multiplex PCR, and TCRdb kept only the in-frame ones, dropping some. The data contain over 8,500 clones, approximately 82% of them singletons. Sequencing was carried out using CD8+ T cells sorted from blood. These receptor sequences come from an older woman with rheumatoid arthritis.

This clone has a handful of counts. The chain couples TRBV5-1 to TRBJ2-7, with 8 bases matching TRBD2. The CDR3 totals 15 residues. V was clipped by 3 bases and J by 7 bases; unmatched bases: 12. Germline CDR1 reads SGHRS; CDR2 reads YFSETQ. The CDR3 loop is CASSSRGGRISEQYF. In DNA form, the CDR3 reads TGCGCCAGCAGCTCCCGAGGCGGGAGGATTTCAGAGCAGTACTTC.

This chain uses TRBV30 with TRBJ2-2; weak D call: TRBD1 (6 bases). CDR1 GTSNPN and CDR2 SVGIG come from the germline V gene (reference sequence). V was clipped by 1 base and J by 5 bases, with 14 bases between them. This CDR3 has 15 residues. CDR3 in DNA: TGTGCCTGGAGTGCCCAGGGGTTGCAAACCGGGGAGCTGTTTTTT. Protein product: CAWSAQGLQTGELFF.

This clone was observed a handful of times. The rearrangement joins TRBV6-1 to TRBJ2-1, with a weak D call TRBD2 (5 bases). Trimming pared 6 bases from V and 5 bases from J, leaving 14 bases between. CDR1 is MNHNS, CDR2 SASEGT, per germline. The length of the CDR3 is 14 residues. CDR3 loop: CASSKGVGDNEQFF. CDR3 DNA: TGTGCCAGCAGCAAGGGAGTTGGGGACAATGAGCAGTTCTTC.

This clone was found once. The V call is TRBV5-4, the J call TRBJ2-5; 8 bases agree with TRBD2. This CDR3 spans 14 amino acids. The V gene's germline CDR1 is SGHNT and CDR2 YYREEE (reference sequence). Losses at the gene ends were 4 bases for V and 0 bases for J; bases not matched to a gene: 2. CDR3 loop: CASSQREYQETQYF. The CDR3 nucleotides read TGTGCCAGCAGCCAGCGGGAGTACCAAGAGACCCAGTACTTC. Full variable domain (missing parts from reference TRBV5-4 and TRBJ2-5): ETGVTQSPTHLIKTRGQQVTLRCSSQSGHNTVSWYQQALGQGPQFIFQYYREEENGRGNFPPRFSGLQFPNYSSELNVNALELDDSALYLCASSQREYQETQYFGPGTRLLVL.

The CDR3 reads CASSRSSAREQFF. CDR3 nucleotide sequence: TGTGCCAGCAGCCGCTCTTCCGCCCGGGAGCAGTTCTTC. V and J are TRBV6-5 and TRBJ2-1; no definite D call. The CDR3 spans 13 residues. The V and J ends lost 6 bases and 10 bases respectively, with 16 bases between them. Germline V gene lookup returns CDR1 MNHEY and CDR2 SVGAGI.

The V call is TRBV11-2, the J call TRBJ2-7, with 10 positions matching TRBD2. After removal of 5 bases from V and 2 bases from J, the junction contained 3 bases not matched to a gene. CDR3 size: 14 residues. Per germline, CDR1 SGHAT and CDR2 FQNNGV. This chain's CDR3 is CASSILAGAYEQYF. CDR3 sequence (DNA): TGTGCCAGCAGCATTCTAGCGGGGGCCTACGAGCAGTACTTC.

The chain carries TRBV7-9 and TRBJ2-1; 8 nucleotides line up with TRBD2. V lost 6 bases to trimming and J lost 2 bases; unmatched junction nucleotides: 6. Germline CDR1 SEHNR, CDR2 FQNEAQ (reference sequence). The CDR3 has 15 residues. The CDR3 DNA sequence: TGTGCCAGCAGTTCGACTAGCGTAGCCTACAATGAGCAGTTCTTC. Its translation is CASSSTSVAYNEQFF.

CDR3 DNA: TGTGCCAGCAGTCAGTCAGGGCCCCCAAATTACTATGGCTACACCTTC. Translated, it gives CASSQSGPPNYYGYTF. This chain joins TRBV27 and TRBJ1-2; D is perhaps TRBD1 (5 bases). The V gene's germline CDR1 is MNHEY and CDR2 SMNVEV (reference sequence). V was pared by 5 bases and J by 3 bases, with 19 bases between. CDR3 length equals 16 residues.

The chain uses TRBV7-9 and TRBJ2-5, with 12 positions matching TRBD2. After removal of 4 bases from V and 3 bases from J, the junction contained 6 bases not matched to a gene. The CDR3 runs to 16 residues. Germline CDR1 is SEHNR and CDR2 is FQNEAQ (reference sequence). CDR3 amino acids: CASSSSGRGIEETQYF. The CDR3 DNA follows: TGTGCCAGCAGCTCTAGCGGGAGGGGGATAGAAGAGACCCAGTACTTC.

V gene TRBV30 combines with J gene TRBJ2-7; the match to TRBD1 covers 10 bases. There are 13 residues in the CDR3. Per the germline V gene, CDR1 is GTSNPN and CDR2 is SVGIG (reference sequence). V lost 5 bases, J lost 6 bases, and 7 bases stayed unmatched. CDR3 amino acids: CAWAGTGVSEQYF. DNA of the CDR3: TGTGCCTGGGCCGGGACAGGGGTTAGCGAGCAGTACTTC.

Regarding this clone: Other DNA sequences in this specimen translate into the identical CDR3. The gene calls are TRBV27 and TRBJ2-3; 10 bases agree with TRBD2. This CDR3 is built from 14 residues. The V segment lost 5 bases and the J segment 4 bases; nucleotides outside the gene matches: 3. Germline CDR1 and CDR2: MNHEY and SMNVEV (reference sequence). In nucleotides, the CDR3 is TGTGCCAGCAGTGCTAGCGGGGGTTCAGATACGCAGTATTTT. Encoded protein: CASSASGGSDTQYF.

This clone was observed once. The chain has TRBV14 and TRBJ2-7, with 14 bases matching TRBD2. With 2 bases clipped from V and 4 bases from J, the junction kept 19 bases outside the gene matches. The CDR3 covers 21 residues. Germline CDR1 is SGHDN and CDR2 is FVKESK. In nucleotides, the CDR3 is TGTGCCAGCAGCCAACCCCCGACAGGGCAAGGACTAGCGGGAGGCAGGTACGAGCAGTACTTC. Amino acids: CASSQPPTGQGLAGGRYEQYF.

J is TRBJ2-1 and V is TRBV4-1, with 15 nucleotides matching TRBD2. CDR3 length: 17 amino acids. CDR1 is MGHRA and CDR2 is YSYEKL in the germline V gene. After removal of 3 bases from V and 7 bases from J, the junction contained 7 bases not matched to a gene. The CDR3 nucleotides are TGCGCCAGCAGCCACCTAGGACTAGCGGGAGGGGGGAATGAGCAGTTCTTC. Amino acids: CASSHLGLAGGGNEQFF.

The chain joins TRBV7-8 to TRBJ2-7; D might be TRBD2 (7 bases). The germline gives CDR1 SGHVS, CDR2 FQNEAQ. Trimming removed 3 bases at V and 4 bases at J, with 19 bases between. CDR3 length: 16 residues. CDR3 residues: CASSLGGGLSFYEQYF. In DNA form, the CDR3 reads TGTGCCAGCAGCTTGGGGGGGGGCCTATCTTTTTACGAGCAGTACTTC.

There are a few counts of this clone. The CDR3 DNA follows: TGTGCCAGCATCGGCGGGGGGCCGAGCAATCAGCCCCAGCATTTT. Protein: CASIGGGPSNQPQHF. The chain has TRBV28 and TRBJ1-5; D is possibly TRBD1 (6 bases). From germline, CDR1 is MDHEN and CDR2 SYDVKM. The ends were cut back, 7 bases at V and 1 base at J, with 14 bases in the middle. This CDR3 has 15 residues.

V gene TRBV10-2 combines with J gene TRBJ1-5; no firm D call. CDR3 length: 13 residues. Germline CDR1 is WSHSY and CDR2 is SAAADI. Trimming took 4 bases from V and 6 from J, leaving 10 bases between them. The CDR3 bases are TGCGCCAGCAGTGGGGGAGACGCTCAGCCCCAGCATTTT. Translating it yields CASSGGDAQPQHF.

This chain uses TRBV6-6 with TRBJ1-1; a weak D match, TRBD1 (5 bases). The CDR3 spans 13 residues. Germline lookup yields CDR1 MNHNY and CDR2 SVGAGI (reference sequence). Trimming took 1 base from V and 5 from J, leaving 8 bases between them. The chain's CDR3 is CASSYLGGTEAFF. CDR3 nucleotides: TGTGCCAGCAGTTACTTGGGGGGTACTGAAGCTTTCTTT.

The CDR3 reads CASSLDRGRNQPQHF. DNA for the CDR3: TGTGCCAGCAGTCTTGACAGGGGGCGAAATCAGCCCCAGCATTTT. J is TRBJ1-5 and V is TRBV6-1; 10 bases are shared with TRBD1. V shed 5 bases and J 4 bases; nucleotides not matched to a gene: 5. This CDR3 is built from 15 residues. The V gene's germline CDR1 is MNHNS and CDR2 SASEGT.

The rearrangement links TRBV11-2 to TRBJ2-7, with 7 bases that match TRBD2. This CDR3 has 14 amino acids. Germline V gene lookup returns CDR1 SGHAT and CDR2 FQNNGV. With V trimmed by 0 bases and J by 3 bases, 2 bases remained unmatched. For the CDR3, the DNA is TGTGCCAGCAGCTTAGACCAGCGGGGCTACGAGCAGTACTTC. Its protein is CASSLDQRGYEQYF.

This chain joins TRBV4-2 and TRBJ2-3; perhaps TRBD2 as D (5 bases). Trimming pared 11 bases from V and 9 bases from J, leaving 15 bases between. Germline V gene data show CDR1 as LGHNA and CDR2 as YNFKEQ. The CDR3 has 11 amino acids. CDR3 sequence: CASRYGVTQYF. The CDR3 region has the DNA TGTGCCTCACGGTACGGGGTGACGCAGTATTTT.

The CDR3 DNA reads TGTGCCAGCAGCTCGGGACAGGGGAACACTGAAGCTTTCTTT. This translates into CASSSGQGNTEAFF. The chain carries TRBV7-9 and TRBJ1-1, with 9 bases lining up with TRBD1. The V segment lost 4 bases and the J segment 1 base; nucleotides outside the gene matches: 1. The germline V gene has CDR1 SEHNR and CDR2 FQNEAQ (reference sequence). The CDR3 loop spans 14 amino acids.

V gene TRBV19 combines with J gene TRBJ1-1; no firm D call. Trimming took 5 bases from V and 1 from J, leaving 11 bases between them. The CDR3 contains 14 residues. Germline V gives CDR1 LNHDA, CDR2 SQIVND (reference sequence). The CDR3 sequence is CASSPSASNTEAFF. The CDR3 DNA sequence: TGTGCCAGTAGTCCGAGCGCCTCGAACACTGAAGCTTTCTTT.

The chain uses TRBV29-1 and TRBJ1-1; maybe TRBD1 (5 bases). The length of the CDR3 is 14 residues. The germline V gene has CDR1 SQVTM and CDR2 ANQGSEA. V lost 0 bases and J 6 bases, leaving 14 bases between the germline ends. CDR3 DNA: TGCAGCGTTGAAGATCTTCAACAGGACGCTGAAGCTTTCTTT. It specifies CSVEDLQQDAEAFF.

The genes are TRBV27 and TRBJ1-1; 7 nucleotides align to TRBD1. In germline, CDR1 is MNHEY, CDR2 SMNVEV (reference sequence). The CDR3 length is 16 residues. V shed 4 bases and J 4 bases; nucleotides not matched to a gene: 12. The CDR3 is CASSSWAHRGGTEAFF. The CDR3 nucleotides are TGTGCCAGCAGTTCATGGGCCCACAGGGGTGGCACTGAAGCTTTCTTT.

The chain is built from TRBV6-1 and TRBJ2-3; TRBD1 aligns across 9 bases. J was trimmed by 5 bases and V by 0 bases; bases with no gene match: 6. This CDR3 has 16 residues. Germline CDR1 and CDR2: MNHNS and SASEGT. The CDR3 sequence is CASSEAWTGVGDTQYF. CDR3 bases: TGTGCCAGCAGTGAAGCATGGACAGGGGTTGGAGATACGCAGTATTTT.